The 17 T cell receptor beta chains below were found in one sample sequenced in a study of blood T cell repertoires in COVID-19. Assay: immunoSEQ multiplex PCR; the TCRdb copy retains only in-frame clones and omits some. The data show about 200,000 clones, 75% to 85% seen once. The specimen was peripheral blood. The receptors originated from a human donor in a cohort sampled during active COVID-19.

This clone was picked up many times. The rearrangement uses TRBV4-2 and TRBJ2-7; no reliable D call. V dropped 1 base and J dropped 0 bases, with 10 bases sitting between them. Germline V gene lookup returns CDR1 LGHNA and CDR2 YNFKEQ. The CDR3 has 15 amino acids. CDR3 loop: CASSQGSQPSYEQYF. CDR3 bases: TGTGCCAGCAGCCAAGGGAGTCAACCCTCCTACGAGCAGTACTTC.

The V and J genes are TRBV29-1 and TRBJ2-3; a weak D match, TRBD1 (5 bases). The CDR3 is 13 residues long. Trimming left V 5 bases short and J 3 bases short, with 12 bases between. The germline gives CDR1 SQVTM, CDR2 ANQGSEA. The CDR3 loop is CSVMERGTDTQYF. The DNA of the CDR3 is TGCAGCGTTATGGAAAGGGGTACAGATACGCAGTATTTT.

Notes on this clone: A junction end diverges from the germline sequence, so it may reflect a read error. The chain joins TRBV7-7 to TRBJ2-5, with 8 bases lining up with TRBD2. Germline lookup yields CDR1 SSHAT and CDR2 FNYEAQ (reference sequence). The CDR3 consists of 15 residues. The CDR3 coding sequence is TGTGCTAGCAGCCCCGCCGGGACTAGAGAGAAGACCCAGTACTTC. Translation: CASSPAGTREKTQYF.

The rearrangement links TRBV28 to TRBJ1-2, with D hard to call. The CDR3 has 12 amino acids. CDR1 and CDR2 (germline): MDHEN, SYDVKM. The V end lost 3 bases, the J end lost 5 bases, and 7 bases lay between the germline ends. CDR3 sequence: CASSFGEYGYTF. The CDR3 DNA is TGTGCCAGCAGTTTTGGGGAGTATGGCTACACCTTC.

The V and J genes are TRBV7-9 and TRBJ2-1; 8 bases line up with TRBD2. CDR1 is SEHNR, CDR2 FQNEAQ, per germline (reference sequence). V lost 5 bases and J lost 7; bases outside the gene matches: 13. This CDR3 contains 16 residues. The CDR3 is CASSPQAGELWNEQFF. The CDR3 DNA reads TGTGCCAGCAGCCCCCAAGCGGGAGAGTTGTGGAATGAGCAGTTCTTC.

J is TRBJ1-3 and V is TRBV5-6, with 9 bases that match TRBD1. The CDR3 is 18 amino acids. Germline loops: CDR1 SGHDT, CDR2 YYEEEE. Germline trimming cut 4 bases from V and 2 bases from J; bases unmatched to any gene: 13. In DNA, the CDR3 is TGTGCCAGCAGCGCCGGGACAGGGCCATTGAGGGCTGGAAACACCATATATTTT. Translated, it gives CASSAGTGPLRAGNTIYF.

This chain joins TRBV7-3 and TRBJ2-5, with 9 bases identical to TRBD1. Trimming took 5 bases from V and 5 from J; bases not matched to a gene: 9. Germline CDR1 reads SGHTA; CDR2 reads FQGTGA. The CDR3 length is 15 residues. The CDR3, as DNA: TGTGCCAGCAGCCCCACAGGGGGCATCTTTGAGACCCAGTACTTC. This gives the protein CASSPTGGIFETQYF.

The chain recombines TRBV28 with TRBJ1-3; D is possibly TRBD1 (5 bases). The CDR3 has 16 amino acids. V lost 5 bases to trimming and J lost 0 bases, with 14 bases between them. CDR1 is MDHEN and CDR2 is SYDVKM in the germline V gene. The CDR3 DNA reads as TGTGCCAGCAGTCGCACCCGACAGAGCTCTGGAAACACCATATATTTT. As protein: CASSRTRQSSGNTIYF.

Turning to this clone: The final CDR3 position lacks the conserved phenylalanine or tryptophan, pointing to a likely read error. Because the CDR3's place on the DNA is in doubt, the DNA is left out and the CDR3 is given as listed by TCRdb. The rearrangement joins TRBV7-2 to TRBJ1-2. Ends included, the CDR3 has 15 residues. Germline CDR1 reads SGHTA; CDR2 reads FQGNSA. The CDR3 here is CASSFGGFGGTPIVI.

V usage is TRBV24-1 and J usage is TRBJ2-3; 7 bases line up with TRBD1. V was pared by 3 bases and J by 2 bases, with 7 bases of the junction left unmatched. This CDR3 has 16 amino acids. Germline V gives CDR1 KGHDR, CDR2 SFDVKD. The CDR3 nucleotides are TGTGCCACCAGTGATCCAGGGGGAGCTAACACAGATACGCAGTATTTT. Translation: CATSDPGGANTDTQYF.

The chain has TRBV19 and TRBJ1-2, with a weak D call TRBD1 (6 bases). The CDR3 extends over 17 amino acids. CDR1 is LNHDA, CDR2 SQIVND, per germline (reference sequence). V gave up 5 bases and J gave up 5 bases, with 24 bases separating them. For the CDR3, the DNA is TGTGCCAGTAGTCCAATGGGGGCCGGGACGGCAGCGTATGGCTACACCTTC. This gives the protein CASSPMGAGTAAYGYTF.

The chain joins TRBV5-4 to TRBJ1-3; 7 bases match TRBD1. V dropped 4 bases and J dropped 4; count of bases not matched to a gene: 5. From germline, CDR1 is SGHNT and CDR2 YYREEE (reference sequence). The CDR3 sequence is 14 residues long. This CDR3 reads CASSTGTVGNTIYF. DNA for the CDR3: TGTGCCAGCAGCACCGGGACAGTGGGAAACACCATATATTTT.

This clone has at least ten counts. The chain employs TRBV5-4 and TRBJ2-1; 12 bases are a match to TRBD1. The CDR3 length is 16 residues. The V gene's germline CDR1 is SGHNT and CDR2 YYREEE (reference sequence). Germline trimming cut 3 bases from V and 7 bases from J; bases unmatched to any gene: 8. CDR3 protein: CASSSYGTGGLNEQFF. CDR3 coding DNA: TGTGCCAGCAGCTCATACGGGACAGGGGGCTTAAATGAGCAGTTCTTC.

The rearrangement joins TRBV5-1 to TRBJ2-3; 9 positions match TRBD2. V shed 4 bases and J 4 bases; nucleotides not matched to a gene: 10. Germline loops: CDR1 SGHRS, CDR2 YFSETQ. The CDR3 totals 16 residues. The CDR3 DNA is TGCGCCAGCAGCCTCCTTTCCGGCGGGGGGGCAGATACGCAGTATTTT. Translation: CASSLLSGGGADTQYF.

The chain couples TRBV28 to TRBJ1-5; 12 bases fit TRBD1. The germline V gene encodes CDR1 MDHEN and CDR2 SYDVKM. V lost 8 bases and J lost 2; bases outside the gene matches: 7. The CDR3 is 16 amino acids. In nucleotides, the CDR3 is TGTGCCAGCTCCAGGGACAGGGGGCTGCGCAATCAGCCCCAGCATTTT. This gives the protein CASSRDRGLRNQPQHF.

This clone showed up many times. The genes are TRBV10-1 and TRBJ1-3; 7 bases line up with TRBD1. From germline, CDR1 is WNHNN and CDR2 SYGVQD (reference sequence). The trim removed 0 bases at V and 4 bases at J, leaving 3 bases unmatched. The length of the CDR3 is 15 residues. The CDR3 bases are TGCGCCAGCAGTGAGTCAGGGGGCACGGGAAACACCATATATTTT. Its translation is CASSESGGTGNTIYF.

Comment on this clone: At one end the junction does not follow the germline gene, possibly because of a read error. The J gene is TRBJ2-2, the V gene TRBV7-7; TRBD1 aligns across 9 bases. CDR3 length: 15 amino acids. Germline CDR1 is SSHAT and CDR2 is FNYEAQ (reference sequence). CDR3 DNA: TGTGCTAGCAGCCCCGTGGACAGGGGAACCGGGGAGCTGTTTTTT. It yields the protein CASSPVDRGTGELFF.